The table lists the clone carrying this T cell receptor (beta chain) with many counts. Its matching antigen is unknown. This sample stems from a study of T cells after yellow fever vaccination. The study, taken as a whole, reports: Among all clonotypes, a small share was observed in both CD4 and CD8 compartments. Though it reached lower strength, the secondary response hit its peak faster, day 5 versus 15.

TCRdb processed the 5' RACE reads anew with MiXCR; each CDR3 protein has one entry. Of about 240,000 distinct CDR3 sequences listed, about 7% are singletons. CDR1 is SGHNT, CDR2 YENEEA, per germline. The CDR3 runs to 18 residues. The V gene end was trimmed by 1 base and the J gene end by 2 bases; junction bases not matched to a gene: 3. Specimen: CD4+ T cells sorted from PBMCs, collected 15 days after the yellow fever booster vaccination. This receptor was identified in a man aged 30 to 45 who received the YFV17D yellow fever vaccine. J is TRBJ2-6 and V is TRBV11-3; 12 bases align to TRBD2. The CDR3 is CASSLGLAGEAGANVLTF. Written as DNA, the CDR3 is TGTGCCAGCAGCTTAGGACTAGCGGGAGAAGCTGGGGCCAACGTCCTGACTTTC.